A selection of T cell receptor beta chains follows, all from one sample in a study of T cells in Graves' hyperthyroidism and ophthalmopathy. Via MiXCR, TCRdb re-called the multiplex PCR reads, giving one row per CDR3 protein. Found here are roughly 650,000 distinct CDR3 sequences, 15% to 20% of them singletons; the top ten hold around 3.5%. Sequencing was performed on blood. Receptor source: a woman between 35 and 50 years old with Graves' ophthalmopathy. Both conserved end residues are trimmed from each CDR3. Each record gives: clone size, CDR3 length, V gene, J gene, CDR3 protein. Clone sizes are given selectively: once, few, many, or a class where the clone is expanded.

few,11,TRBV12-3/TRBV12-4,TRBJ1-6,ASARQRNSPLH
many,17,TRBV6-8,TRBJ2-3,ASSYESASGRRITDTQY
many,13,TRBV18,TRBJ1-1,ASSRQGGGNTEAF
NA,14,TRBV15,TRBJ1-6,ATSREMTSLNSPLH
NA,12,TRBV7-9,TRBJ1-4,ASSLNRGDEKLF
many,14,TRBV12-3/TRBV12-4,TRBJ2-1,ASTLGLGGRNNEQF
few,12,TRBV15,TRBJ1-4,ATSRDRGVVKLF
many,16,TRBV6-2/TRBV6-3,TRBJ1-1,ASSTRPGRASGVTEAF
few,13,TRBV7-9,TRBJ2-3,ASSLARQDTDTQY
once,14,TRBV5-8,TRBJ2-2,ASSLRGQPSTGELF
NA,13,TRBV12-3/TRBV12-4,TRBJ1-3,ASSRYRALGNTIY
few,12,TRBV25-1,TRBJ1-1,ASSRDGLRIEAF
many,10,TRBV20-1,TRBJ2-7,SASLDRGEQY
many,11,TRBV18,TRBJ2-3,ASSPGNTDTQY
many,15,TRBV6-1,TRBJ2-3,ASSDKTSGYGGDTQY
many,15,TRBV28,TRBJ2-1,ASSSRLAGGSGNEQF
NA,14,TRBV5-5,TRBJ2-1,ASSWTSGGLNNEQF
NA,12,TRBV29-1,TRBJ2-5,SVFIAGASGTQY
NA,12,TRBV12-3/TRBV12-4,TRBJ2-7,ASSFFPTAYEQY
many,12,TRBV7-8,TRBJ1-5,ASSFETGNQPQH
NA,15,TRBV19,TRBJ2-2,ASSIAGQGVDTGELF
NA,11,TRBV10-3,TRBJ1-5,AITRGLGQPQH
many,14,TRBV28,TRBJ2-1,ASSRSAGVSYNEQF
many,12,TRBV3-1,TRBJ2-1,ASSEQGTAQEQF
many,10,TRBV28,TRBJ2-3,ASRHSARTQY
many,13,TRBV12-3/TRBV12-4,TRBJ2-3,ASSLGGGPTDTQY